One sample yielded the 4 T cell receptor beta chains listed below, sequenced in a study of CD8 T cells in ankylosing spondylitis. TCRdb fed the 5' RACE reads into MiXCR, producing one record per CDR3 protein. The table lists roughly 140,000 distinct CDR3 sequences, roughly 44% of them singletons. What was sequenced was synovial fluid, either unsorted or a sorted T cell fraction (not recorded which). The receptors were gathered from a male donor with ankylosing spondylitis.

In its sample, this clonotype was seen a few times. V usage is TRBV6-2 or TRBV6-3 and J usage is TRBJ2-1, with a weak D call TRBD2 (5 bases). CDR3 length: 16 amino acids. V gave up 2 bases and J gave up 4 bases, with 15 bases separating them. Looked up from germline, CDR1 is MNHEY and CDR2 is SVGEGT. CDR3 nucleotide sequence: TGTGCCAGCAGTTACGTGAGCGGCTTCCTTTACAATGAGCAGTTCTTC. Translating gives CASSYVSGFLYNEQFF.

The J gene is TRBJ1-1, the V gene TRBV6-1; D is unresolved. Germline V gene sequence: CDR1 MNHNS, CDR2 SASEGT. V was shortened by 2 bases and J by 14 bases, with 12 bases between the two germline ends. This CDR3 region has 11 residues. CDR3: CASSETPHSFF. CDR3 DNA sequence: TGTGCCAGCAGTGAAACCCCCCACAGCTTCTTT.

The V call is TRBV7-2, the J call TRBJ2-1; D not resolved. V lost 5 bases, J lost 4 bases, and 12 bases lay in between. CDR3 length: 14 amino acids. The V gene's germline CDR1 is SGHTA and CDR2 FQGNSA. The CDR3 here is CASSRITGYNEQFF. The DNA of the CDR3 is TGTGCCAGCAGCCGAATCACTGGGTACAATGAGCAGTTCTTC.

This clonotype turned up a few times. The CDR3 DNA reads TGTGCCAGCTCACCAGGGGTTTGGGACAACGGCTATGGCTACACCTTC. Its protein is CASSPGVWDNGYGYTF. The chain carries TRBV18 and TRBJ1-2; weak D call: TRBD1 (6 bases). With 2 bases removed from V and 4 bases from J, the gap between germline ends came to 17 bases. The CDR3 consists of 16 residues. Germline V gene data show CDR1 as KGHSH and CDR2 as LQKENI.